This is a list of T cell receptor beta chains from one sample in a study of blood T cell repertoires in COVID-19. Method: immunoSEQ multiplex PCR; TCRdb's copy keeps in-frame clones and lacks some. The sample contains hundreds of thousands of clones, approximately 80% of which appear only once. Sequencing input: peripheral blood. Receptor source: a woman aged 80 or over with acute or convalescent COVID-19. Each CDR3 is given with its conserved first and last residue. The order of the fields is J gene, clone size, D gene, V gene, CDR3 protein, CDR3 DNA. D genes are given only for firm matches. Expanded clones are given a class, and other clones once, few, many or no size at all.

J gene: TRBJ1-1; clone size: NA; D gene: NA; V gene: TRBV5-4; CDR3 protein: CASSLEGSNTEAFF; CDR3 DNA: TGTGCCAGCAGCTTGGAGGGGTCGAACACTGAAGCTTTCTTT
J gene: TRBJ1-2; clone size: NA; D gene: TRBD1; V gene: TRBV18; CDR3 protein: CASSPWWTGDDYGYTF; CDR3 DNA: TGTGCCAGCTCCCCATGGTGGACAGGGGACGACTATGGCTACACCTTC
J gene: TRBJ2-1; clone size: NA; D gene: TRBD2; V gene: TRBV19; CDR3 protein: CASSPWTSSYNEQFF; CDR3 DNA: TGTGCCAGTAGTCCCTGGACTAGCTCCTACAATGAGCAGTTCTTC
J gene: TRBJ1-4; clone size: once; D gene: TRBD1; V gene: TRBV30; CDR3 protein: CAWRPAGQGVEKLFF; CDR3 DNA: TGTGCCTGGAGGCCTGCGGGACAGGGTGTAGAAAAACTGTTTTTT
J gene: TRBJ2-3; clone size: NA; D gene: NA; V gene: TRBV9; CDR3 protein: CASSVAVGGDTDTQYF; CDR3 DNA: TGTGCCAGCAGCGTAGCAGTAGGCGGAGACACAGATACGCAGTATTTT
J gene: TRBJ2-3; clone size: NA; D gene: TRBD2; V gene: TRBV3-1/TRBV3-2; CDR3 protein: CASTLAGEDWQYF; CDR3 DNA: TGTGCCAGCACCCTCGCGGGGGAGGACTGGCAGTATTTT
J gene: TRBJ2-1; clone size: few; D gene: TRBD2; V gene: TRBV28; CDR3 protein: CASSLSGGILMNEQFF; CDR3 DNA: TGTGCCAGCAGTTTATCGGGGGGAATTCTCATGAATGAGCAGTTCTTC
J gene: TRBJ1-2; clone size: NA; D gene: NA; V gene: TRBV5-1; CDR3 protein: CASSLLVGDYGYTF; CDR3 DNA: TGCGCCAGCAGCTTGTTGGTTGGAGACTATGGCTACACCTTC
J gene: TRBJ1-4; clone size: once; D gene: NA; V gene: TRBV2; CDR3 protein: CASTDPRREKLFF; CDR3 DNA: TGTGCCAGCACGGACCCTAGGAGGGAAAAACTGTTTTTT
J gene: TRBJ2-7; clone size: NA; D gene: NA; V gene: TRBV19; CDR3 protein: CASSTLNRDPEQYF; CDR3 DNA: TGTGCCAGTAGTACCCTGAACAGGGATCCCGAGCAGTACTTC
J gene: TRBJ1-2; clone size: NA; D gene: NA; V gene: TRBV3-1/TRBV3-2; CDR3 protein: CASSQGQYYGYTF; CDR3 DNA: TGTGCCAGCAGCCAAGGCCAGTACTATGGCTACACCTTC
J gene: TRBJ2-5; clone size: few; D gene: TRBD1; V gene: TRBV5-8; CDR3 protein: CASPYRGLETQYF; CDR3 DNA: TGTGCCAGCCCTTACAGGGGCTTGGAGACCCAGTACTTC
J gene: TRBJ1-1; clone size: NA; D gene: NA; V gene: TRBV18; CDR3 protein: CASSRGIQGTTNTEAFF; CDR3 DNA: TGTGCCAGCTCACGTGGGATCCAGGGAACAACGAACACTGAAGCTTTCTTT
J gene: TRBJ2-7; clone size: NA; D gene: NA; V gene: TRBV6-1; CDR3 protein: CASSEPALPEQYF; CDR3 DNA: TGTGCCAGCAGTGAACCTGCGCTCCCCGAGCAGTACTTC
J gene: TRBJ1-1; clone size: NA; D gene: TRBD1; V gene: TRBV2; CDR3 protein: CASRRDRDTEAFF; CDR3 DNA: TGTGCCAGCAGGAGGGACAGGGACACTGAAGCTTTCTTT
J gene: TRBJ1-1; clone size: NA; D gene: TRBD1; V gene: TRBV7-3; CDR3 protein: CASSLSGGTGSSTEAFF; CDR3 DNA: TGTGCCAGCAGCTTAAGTGGAGGGACAGGGTCGAGCACTGAAGCTTTCTTT
J gene: TRBJ1-1; clone size: NA; D gene: TRBD1; V gene: TRBV5-1; CDR3 protein: CASSLQGGRTEAFF; CDR3 DNA: TGCGCCAGCAGCTTGCAAGGGGGCCGAACTGAAGCTTTCTTT
J gene: TRBJ1-2; clone size: few; D gene: TRBD1; V gene: TRBV6-5; CDR3 protein: CASSRTGAEGYTF; CDR3 DNA: TGTGCCAGCAGCCGAACAGGGGCGGAGGGCTACACCTTC
J gene: TRBJ2-2; clone size: NA; D gene: NA; V gene: TRBV5-1; CDR3 protein: CASLMEPSAGELFF; CDR3 DNA: TGCGCCAGCCTAATGGAGCCTTCGGCCGGGGAGCTGTTTTTT